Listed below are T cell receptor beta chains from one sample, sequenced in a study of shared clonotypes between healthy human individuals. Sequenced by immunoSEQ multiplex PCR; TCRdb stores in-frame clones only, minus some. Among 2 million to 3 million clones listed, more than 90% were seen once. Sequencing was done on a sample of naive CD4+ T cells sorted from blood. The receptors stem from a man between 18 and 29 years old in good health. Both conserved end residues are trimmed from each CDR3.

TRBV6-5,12,ASSRQGHTGELF
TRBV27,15,ASSQPRTGVSNQPQH
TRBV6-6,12,ASSYAEGNQPQH
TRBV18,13,ASSPTQGVSQPQH
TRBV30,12,AWSDKSRNEKLF
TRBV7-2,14,ASSTQTGGAGYGYT
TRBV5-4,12,ASSLSLQGAEAF
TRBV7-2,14,ASSLERVVSNQPQH
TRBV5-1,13,ASSLALAGADEQF
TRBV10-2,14,ASSEGLAANTGELF
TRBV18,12,ASSASGGTYEQY
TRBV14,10,ASSQENYGYT
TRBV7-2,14,ASSLAEQTVGAEAF
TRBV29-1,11,SVSGQMNTEAF
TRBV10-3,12,ATKGTGGIQPQH
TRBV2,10,ASSPLAYEQY
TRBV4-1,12,ASSQDAVSYEQY
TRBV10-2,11,ASSEPSTDTQY
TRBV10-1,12,ASSESPGQAELF
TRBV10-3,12,AISKVSGANVLT
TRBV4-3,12,ASSQYSPGEKLF
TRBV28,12,ASSGGVLNYGYT
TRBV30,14,AWSVPGQGALKGYT
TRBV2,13,ASRNTGAHTDTQY
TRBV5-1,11,ASSIRAPDTQY
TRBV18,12,ASSPDRVSTEAF
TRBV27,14,ASSFAFPAGNSPLH
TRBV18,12,ASSPGDRSEKLF
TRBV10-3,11,AISESYTDGYT
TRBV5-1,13,ASSLNPVGADEQY
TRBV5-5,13,ASSSDRGLVETQY
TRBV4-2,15,ASSPRAGSESYNEQF
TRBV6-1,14,ASSEAGTGILTGYT
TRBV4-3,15,ASSQDSSGGGYNEQF
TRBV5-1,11,ASSPGARLEAF